This TCR beta chain is drawn from a study of cytomegalovirus exposure and HLA in healthy donors. Comment on this clone: Its target is not known.

General study results and limits: With later analysis, a missense DCLRE1C variant became linked to TCR beta V- and J-gene trimming. There were several of the most significant clusters that appeared linked to common viral pathogens in a later analysis.

This CDR3 is 15 amino acids long. Germline CDR1 is SNHLY and CDR2 is FYNNEI. Trimming left V 5 bases short and J 3 bases short, with 13 bases between. Both 60 Vbeta primers and 13 Jbeta primers went into the PCR. Libraries were prepared by immunoSEQ multiplex PCR; TCRdb keeps only in-frame clonotypes and omits some of them. Of over 100,000 clones in the sample, 60% to 85% were seen once. This TCR came from a woman aged 40 to 50 in good health and CMV-seropositive. The chain employs TRBV2 and TRBJ1-4; D may be TRBD1 (6 bases). Input material: PBMCs. The CDR3 sequence: CASSYTRGPNEKLFF. The CDR3 coding sequence is TGTGCCAGCAGTTATACCAGGGGACCTAATGAAAAACTGTTTTTT.